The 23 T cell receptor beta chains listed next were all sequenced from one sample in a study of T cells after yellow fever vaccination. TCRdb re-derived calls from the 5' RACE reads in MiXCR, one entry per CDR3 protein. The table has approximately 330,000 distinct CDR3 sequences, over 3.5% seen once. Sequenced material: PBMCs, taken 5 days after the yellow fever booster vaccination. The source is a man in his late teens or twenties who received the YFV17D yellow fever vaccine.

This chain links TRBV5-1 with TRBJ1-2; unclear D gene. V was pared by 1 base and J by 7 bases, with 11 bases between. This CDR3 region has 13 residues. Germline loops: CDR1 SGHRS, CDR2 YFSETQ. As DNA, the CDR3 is TGCGCCAGCAGCTTGTCACCAGATGGTGGCTACACCTTC. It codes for CASSLSPDGGYTF. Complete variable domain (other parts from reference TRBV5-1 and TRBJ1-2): KAGVTQTPRYLIKTRGQQVTLSCSPISGHRSVSWYQQTPGQGLQFLFEYFSETQRNKGNFPGRFSGRQFSNSRSEMNVSTLELGDSALYLCASSLSPDGGYTFGSGTRLTVV.

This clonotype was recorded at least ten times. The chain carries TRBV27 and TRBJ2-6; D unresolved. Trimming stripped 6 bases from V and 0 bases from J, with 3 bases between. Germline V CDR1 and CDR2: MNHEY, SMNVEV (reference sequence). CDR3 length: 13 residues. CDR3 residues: CASRLSGANVLTF. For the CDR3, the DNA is TGTGCCAGCAGGCTCTCTGGGGCCAACGTCCTGACTTTC.

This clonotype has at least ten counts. The CDR3 bases are TGTGCCAGCAGCTTAGCGCTAAGTGTCAATGAGCAGTTCTTC. This encodes CASSLALSVNEQFF. The chain employs TRBV7-2 and TRBJ2-1; D ambiguous. CDR1 and CDR2 from the germline V gene are SGHTA and FQGNSA. The CDR3 totals 14 residues. V was clipped by 0 bases and J by 6 bases, with 9 bases between them. Complete variable domain (other parts from reference TRBV7-2 and TRBJ2-1): GAGVSQSPSNKVTEKGKDVELRCDPISGHTALYWYRQSLGQGLEFLIYFQGNSAPDKSGLPSDRFSAERTGGSVSTLTIQRTQQEDSAVYLCASSLALSVNEQFFGPGTRLTVL.

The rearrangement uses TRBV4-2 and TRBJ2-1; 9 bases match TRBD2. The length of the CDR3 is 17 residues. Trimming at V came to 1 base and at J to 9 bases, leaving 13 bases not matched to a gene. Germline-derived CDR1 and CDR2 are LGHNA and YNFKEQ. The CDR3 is CASSQVPRRGGATEQFF. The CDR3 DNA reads TGTGCCAGCAGCCAAGTCCCCCGGCGCGGGGGGGCCACTGAGCAGTTCTTC.

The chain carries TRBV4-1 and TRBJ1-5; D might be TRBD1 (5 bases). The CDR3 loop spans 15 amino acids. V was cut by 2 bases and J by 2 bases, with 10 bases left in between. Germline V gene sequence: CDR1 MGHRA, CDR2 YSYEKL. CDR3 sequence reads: CASSQFVGGNQPQHF. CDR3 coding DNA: TGCGCCAGCAGCCAATTTGTAGGGGGCAATCAGCCCCAGCATTTT.

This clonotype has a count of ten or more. The CDR3 loop is CASSGQGSSGNTIYF. In DNA, the CDR3 is TGCGCCAGCAGCGGGCAAGGATCCTCTGGAAACACCATATATTTT. V is TRBV5-1 and J is TRBJ1-3; no reliable D call. Germline values: CDR1 SGHRS, CDR2 YFSETQ. V was cut by 4 bases and J by 0 bases, with 11 bases left in between. CDR3 length: 15 residues.

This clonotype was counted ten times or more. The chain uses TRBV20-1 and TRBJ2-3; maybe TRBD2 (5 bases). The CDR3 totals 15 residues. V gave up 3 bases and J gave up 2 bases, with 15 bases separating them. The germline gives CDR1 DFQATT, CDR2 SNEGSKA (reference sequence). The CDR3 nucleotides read TGCAGTGCTAGTAGAAGGAGGTACTACACAGATACGCAGTATTTT. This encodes CSASRRRYYTDTQYF.

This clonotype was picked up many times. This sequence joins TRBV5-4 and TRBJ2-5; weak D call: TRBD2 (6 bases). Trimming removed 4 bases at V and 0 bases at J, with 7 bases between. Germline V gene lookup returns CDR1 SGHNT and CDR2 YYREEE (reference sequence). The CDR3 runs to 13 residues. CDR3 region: CASSGGYQETQYF. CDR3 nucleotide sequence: TGTGCCAGCAGCGGGGGGTACCAAGAGACCCAGTACTTC. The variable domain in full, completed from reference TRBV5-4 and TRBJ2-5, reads ETGVTQSPTHLIKTRGQQVTLRCSSQSGHNTVSWYQQALGQGPQFIFQYYREEENGRGNFPPRFSGLQFPNYSSELNVNALELDDSALYLCASSGGYQETQYFGPGTRLLVL.

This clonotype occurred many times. The DNA of the CDR3 is TGCGCCAGCAGCTTGGATAGCGGGGGGAATGCAGATACGCAGTATTTT. It codes for CASSLDSGGNADTQYF. This chain uses TRBV5-1 with TRBJ2-3, with 10 bases aligning to TRBD2. The CDR3 consists of 16 residues. V lost 0 bases and J lost 4; bases outside the gene matches: 5. The V gene's germline CDR1 is SGHRS and CDR2 YFSETQ.

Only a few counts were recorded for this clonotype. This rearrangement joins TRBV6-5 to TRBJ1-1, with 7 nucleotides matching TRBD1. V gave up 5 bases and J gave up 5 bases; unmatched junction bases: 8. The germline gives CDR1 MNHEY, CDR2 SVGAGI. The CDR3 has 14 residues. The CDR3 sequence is CASSSQGGWTEAFF. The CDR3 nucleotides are TGTGCCAGCAGTAGTCAGGGGGGGTGGACTGAAGCTTTCTTT.

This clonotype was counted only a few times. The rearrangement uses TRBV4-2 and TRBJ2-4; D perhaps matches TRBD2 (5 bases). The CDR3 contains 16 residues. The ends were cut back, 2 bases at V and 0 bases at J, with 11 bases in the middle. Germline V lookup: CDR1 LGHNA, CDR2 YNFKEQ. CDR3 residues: CASSQRIGVAKNIQYF. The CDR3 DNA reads TGTGCCAGCAGCCAACGGATCGGGGTAGCCAAAAACATTCAGTACTTC.

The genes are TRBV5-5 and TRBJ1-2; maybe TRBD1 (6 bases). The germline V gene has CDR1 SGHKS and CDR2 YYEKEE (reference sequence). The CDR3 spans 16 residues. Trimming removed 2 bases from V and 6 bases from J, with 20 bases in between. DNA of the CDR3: TGTGCCAGCAGCTTATTCGTAGGGCCAGGGGAAAATGGCTACACCTTC. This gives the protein CASSLFVGPGENGYTF.

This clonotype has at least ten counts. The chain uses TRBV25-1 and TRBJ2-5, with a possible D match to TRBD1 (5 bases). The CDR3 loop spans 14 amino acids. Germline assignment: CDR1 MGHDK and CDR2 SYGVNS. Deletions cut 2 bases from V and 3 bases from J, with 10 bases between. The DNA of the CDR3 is TGTGCCAGCAGTGAAGTGGGCAGGGAAGAGACCCAGTACTTC. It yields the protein CASSEVGREETQYF.

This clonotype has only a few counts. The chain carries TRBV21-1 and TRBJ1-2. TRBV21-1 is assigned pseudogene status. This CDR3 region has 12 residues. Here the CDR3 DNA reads TGTGCCAGCAGCACCGTAAGCTATGGCTACACCTTC. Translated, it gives CASSTVSYGYTF.

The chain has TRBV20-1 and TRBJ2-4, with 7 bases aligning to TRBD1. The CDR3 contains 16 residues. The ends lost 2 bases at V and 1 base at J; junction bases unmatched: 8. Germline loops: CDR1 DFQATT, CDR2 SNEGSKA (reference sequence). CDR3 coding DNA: TGCAGTGCTAGAAAGACAGGGTTGAGGGCCAAAAACATTCAGTACTTC. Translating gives CSARKTGLRAKNIQYF.

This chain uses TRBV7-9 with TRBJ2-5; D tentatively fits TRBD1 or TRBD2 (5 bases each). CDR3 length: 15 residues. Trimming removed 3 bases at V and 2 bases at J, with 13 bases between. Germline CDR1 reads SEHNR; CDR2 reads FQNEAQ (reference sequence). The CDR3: CASSLETGLQETQYF. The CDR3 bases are TGTGCCAGCAGCTTGGAAACGGGGCTGCAAGAGACCCAGTACTTC. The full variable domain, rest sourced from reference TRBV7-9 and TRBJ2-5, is DTGVSQNPRHKITKRGQNVTFRCDPISEHNRLYWYRQTLGQGPEFLTYFQNEAQLEKSRLLSDRFSAERPKGSFSTLEIQRTEQGDSAMYLCASSLETGLQETQYFGPGTRLLVL.

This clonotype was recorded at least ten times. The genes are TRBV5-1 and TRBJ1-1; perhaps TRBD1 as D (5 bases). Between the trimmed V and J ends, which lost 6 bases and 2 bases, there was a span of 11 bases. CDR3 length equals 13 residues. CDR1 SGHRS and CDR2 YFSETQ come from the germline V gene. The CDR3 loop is CASMGTVNTEAFF. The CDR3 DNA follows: TGCGCCAGCATGGGGACGGTTAACACTGAAGCTTTCTTT.

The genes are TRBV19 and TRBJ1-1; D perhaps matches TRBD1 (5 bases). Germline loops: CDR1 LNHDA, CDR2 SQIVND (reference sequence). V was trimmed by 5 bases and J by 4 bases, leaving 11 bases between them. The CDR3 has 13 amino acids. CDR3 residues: CASSAGDFTEAFF. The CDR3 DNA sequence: TGTGCCAGTAGTGCGGGGGATTTCACTGAAGCTTTCTTT.

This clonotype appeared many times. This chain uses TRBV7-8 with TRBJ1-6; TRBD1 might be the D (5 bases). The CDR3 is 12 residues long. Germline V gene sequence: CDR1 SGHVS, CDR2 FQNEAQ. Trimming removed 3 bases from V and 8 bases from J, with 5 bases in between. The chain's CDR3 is CASSFRDSPLHF. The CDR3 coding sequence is TGTGCCAGCAGCTTCAGGGATTCACCCCTCCACTTT.

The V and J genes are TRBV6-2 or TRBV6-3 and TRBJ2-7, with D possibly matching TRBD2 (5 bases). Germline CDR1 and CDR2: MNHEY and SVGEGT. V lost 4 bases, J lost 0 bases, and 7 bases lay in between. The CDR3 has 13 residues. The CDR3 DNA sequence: TGTGCCAGCAGTTGGAGGAGCTCCTACGAGCAGTACGTC. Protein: CASSWRSSYEQYV.

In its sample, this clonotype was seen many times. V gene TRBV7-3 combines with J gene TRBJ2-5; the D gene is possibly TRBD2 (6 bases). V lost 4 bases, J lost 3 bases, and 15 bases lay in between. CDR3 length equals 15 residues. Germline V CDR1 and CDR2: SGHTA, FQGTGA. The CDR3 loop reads CASSSGPGGEETQYF. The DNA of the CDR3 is TGTGCCAGCAGCTCGGGCCCCGGGGGAGAAGAGACCCAGTACTTC.

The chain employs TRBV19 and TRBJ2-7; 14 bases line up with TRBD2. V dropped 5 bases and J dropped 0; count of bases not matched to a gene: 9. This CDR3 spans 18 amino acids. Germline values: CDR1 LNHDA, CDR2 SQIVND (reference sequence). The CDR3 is CASSPRTSGGSVSYEQYF. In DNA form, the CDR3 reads TGTGCCAGTAGTCCCCGGACTAGCGGGGGGTCCGTCTCCTACGAGCAGTACTTC.

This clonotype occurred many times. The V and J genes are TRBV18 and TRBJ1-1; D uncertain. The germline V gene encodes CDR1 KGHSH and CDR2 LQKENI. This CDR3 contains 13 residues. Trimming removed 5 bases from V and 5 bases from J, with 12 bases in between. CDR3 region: CASSRTGSTEAFF. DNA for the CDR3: TGTGCCAGCTCAAGGACGGGAAGTACTGAAGCTTTCTTT. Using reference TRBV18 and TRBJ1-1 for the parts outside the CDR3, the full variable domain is NAGVMQNPRHLVRRRGQEARLRCSPMKGHSHVYWYRQLPEEGLKFMVYLQKENIIDESGMPKERFSAEFPKEGPSILRIQQVVRGDSAAYFCASSRTGSTEAFFGQGTRLTVV.